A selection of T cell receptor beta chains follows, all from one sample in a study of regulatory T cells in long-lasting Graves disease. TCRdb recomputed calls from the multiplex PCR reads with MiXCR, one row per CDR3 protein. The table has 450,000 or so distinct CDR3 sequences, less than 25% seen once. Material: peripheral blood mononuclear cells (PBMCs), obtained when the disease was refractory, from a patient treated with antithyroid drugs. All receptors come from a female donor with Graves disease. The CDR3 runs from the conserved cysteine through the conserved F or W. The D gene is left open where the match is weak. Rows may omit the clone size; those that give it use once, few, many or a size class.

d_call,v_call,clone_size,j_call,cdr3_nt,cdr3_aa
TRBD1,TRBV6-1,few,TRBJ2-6,TGTGCCAGCAGAAGGGGGACAGCGACAGGTACTGGGGCCAACGTCCTGACTTTC,CASRRGTATGTGANVLTF
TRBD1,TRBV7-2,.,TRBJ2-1,TGTGCCAGCAGCTCTCCGGGACAGGGGTCTTTGGGCTCCTACAATGAGCAGTTCTTC,CASSSPGQGSLGSYNEQFF
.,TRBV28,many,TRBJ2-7,TGTGCCAGCACCCAACCTGGGACGGCTCCGGCCGAGCAGTACTTC,CASTQPGTAPAEQYF
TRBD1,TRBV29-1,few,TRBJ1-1,TGCAGCGTAACAGACAGGGGAATTCCTGAAGCTTTCTTT,CSVTDRGIPEAFF
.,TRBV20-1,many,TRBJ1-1,TGCAGTGCCCCAGATCAGGGGATGAACACTGAAGCTTTCTTT,CSAPDQGMNTEAFF
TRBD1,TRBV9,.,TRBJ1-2,TGTGCCAGCAGCGTAGAATCAGGGGGTGACTATGGCTACACCTTC,CASSVESGGDYGYTF
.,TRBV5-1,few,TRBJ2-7,TGCGCCAGCAGCCCGGGACATCCGGACTACGAGCAGTACTTC,CASSPGHPDYEQYF
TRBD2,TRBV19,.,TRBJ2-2,TGTGCCTGTAGTTATAGCGGGATCACCGGGGAGCTGTTTTTT,CACSYSGITGELFF
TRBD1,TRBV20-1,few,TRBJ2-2,TGCAGTGCCCAAAGGGCAGGGGGTACCGGGGAGCTGTTTTTT,CSAQRAGGTGELFF
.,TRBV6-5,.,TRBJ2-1,TGTGCCAGCAGTTACGGGGTTAGCTCCTACAATGAGCAGTTCTTC,CASSYGVSSYNEQFF
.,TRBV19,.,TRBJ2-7,TGTGCCAGTAGTATAGGCCGCTACGAGCAGTACTTC,CASSIGRYEQYF
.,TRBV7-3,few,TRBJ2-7,TGTGCCAGCAGAAAATCCCGACCAAACCACATAAAATCCCTCGAGCAGTACTTC,CASRKSRPNHIKSLEQYF
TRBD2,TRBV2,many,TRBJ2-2,TGTGCCACGGGGGCGGGACTAGCGGATGCCACCGGGGAGCTGTTTTTT,CATGAGLADATGELFF
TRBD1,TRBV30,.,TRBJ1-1,TGTGCCTGGGATCTAACAGGGGGGAACACTGAAGCTTTCTTT,CAWDLTGGNTEAFF
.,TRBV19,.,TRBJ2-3,TGTGCCAGTAGTATCTCTGGGACCCAGGGGGATACGCAGTATTTT,CASSISGTQGDTQYF
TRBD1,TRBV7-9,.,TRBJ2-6,TGTGCCAGCAGATCCTCCCCTCGGACAGGGATAAGGTTTGGGGCCAACGTCCTGACTTTC,CASRSSPRTGIRFGANVLTF